This TCR beta chain was captured in a study of technical replicates of blood from a few donors. V was shortened by 4 bases and J by 1 base, with 14 bases between the two germline ends. CDR1 and CDR2 from the germline V gene are SGHRS and YFSETQ. The CDR3 loop spans 15 amino acids. Sequencing used immunoSEQ multiplex PCR; TCRdb keeps in-frame clones, though not all of them. The data show almost 65,000 clones, around 88% seen once. The V call is TRBV5-1, the J call TRBJ2-5; D perhaps matches TRBD2 (6 bases). This TCR was sampled from a human donor in good health. Some clones in this sample may be carry-over from other donors' samples. The sequenced sample was PBMCs. The CDR3 DNA sequence: TGCGCCAGCAGCCTCCAGGTCGGGGGCCAAGAGACCCAGTACTTC. It codes for CASSLQVGGQETQYF. The variable domain in full, with the rest retrieved from reference TRBV5-1 and TRBJ2-5, is KAGVTQTPRYLIKTRGQQVTLSCSPISGHRSVSWYQQTPGQGLQFLFEYFSETQRNKGNFPGRFSGRQFSNSRSEMNVSTLELGDSALYLCASSLQVGGQETQYFGPGTRLLVL.